This TCR beta chain was sequenced in a study of T-cell memory formation after mild COVID-19 listed by TCRdb under 2021. About the full investigation: TCR sequence clusters from the two donors were largely donor specific. T-cell clones expanding and contracting after mild COVID-19 in a couple of donors were tracked by longitudinal TCRalpha and TCRbeta repertoire sequencing. Two young, previously healthy adult volunteers made up the cohort, one male and one female.

The study at large found these results: Contracting CD4+ clones appeared mostly in the CM and EM memory subsets, whereas CD8+ clones were enriched in EMRA. Some responding clones were detected in pre-infection memory, suggesting pre-existing cross-reactive memory T cells joined the SARS-CoV-2 response. Clones that contracted from day 15 to 85 showed balanced CD4/CD8 phenotypes, whereas a second wave of clones that expanded from day 15 to 37 leaned towards CD4+. The second-wave clones that peaked on day 37 were not confirmed to be SARS-CoV-2 specific. The study included only a couple of mild cases, and larger cohorts that include severe cases with pre-infection samples were judged to be necessary.

For sequencing, an Illumina NovaSeq 6000 was employed. cDNA libraries for TCRalpha and TCRbeta were prepared by 5'RACE using constant-segment primers, with sample barcodes and unique molecular identifiers added. RNA was extracted from every sample with Trizol reagent. The libraries were amplified in two PCR steps, and the second step added a second sample barcode and Illumina TruSeq adapters. Libraries were sequenced on an Illumina NovaSeq with 2 x 150 bp paired-end reads. Concerning the study's data processing: With migec v1.2.7, reads were demultiplexed and then collapsed into UMI-guided consensus sequences. Using mixcr v2.1.11, UMI consensuses were aligned to TRA and TRB V and J templates and then assembled into clonotypes. Expanded or contracted clonotypes were those called significant by both edgeR and NoisET, with noise models trained on biological replicates. edgeR calls used a false discovery rate-adjusted p below 0.01 and a log2 fold-change threshold of 1. As an exploratory analysis of dynamics, max-normalized trajectories of the 1000 most abundant clonotypes were examined with PCA combined with hierarchical clustering. Separately sequenced CD4+ and CD8+ repertoires were used to assign a CD4 or CD8 phenotype to each responding clone. The public sequencing data were trimmed at Q25 with fastp and processed into clonotypes with MiXCR by TCRdb, which kept only in-frame beta chains. Here each entry gathers all rows of one CDR3 protein and keeps the most common genes and DNA. The authors' filters were not applied to this entry. This sample gives approximately 260,000 distinct CDR3 sequences in total; under 20% of them show up just once. The ten largest clones represent 20% to 25% of the sample.

Ficoll-Paque density gradient centrifugation was the method used to isolate PBMCs. The germline V gene supplies CDR1 SGHVS and CDR2 FQNEAQ. Clipping removes 5 bases from V and 2 bases from J, with 4 as the unmatched junction base count. Including cysteine and phenylalanine, the CDR3 has 15 amino acids. The entry retains the CDR3 DNA only, 45 bases that are in frame from base 1. Only a few counts were recorded for this clonotype. This clone's antigen is unknown. Nothing much larger sits one base from this clone, and base qualities are not available. What was sequenced was PBMCs or a T cell subset sorted from them (not recorded which). The chain joins TRBV7-8 to TRBJ1-2; 11 bases in the middle match TRBD1. The sequence came from a young man who had mild COVID-19 (a few samples of this study predate the infection). The sample titles of this study are shuffled in the database, so cell type and time point are left out; the donor was told from shared clones. The DNA is as follows: TGTGCCAGCAGCCCGGGGGACAGGGGGAACTATGGCTACACCTTC. The encoded protein is CASSPGDRGNYGYTF.